The T cell receptor beta chain under discussion was sequenced for a study of vaccination effects on CD4 cells after COVID-19. A word on this clone: What it recognizes is unknown.

Prior to sequencing, the ViraFEST assay stimulated PBMC with viral peptide pools, which expanded the antigen-specific CD4+ T cells. The culture ran for 10 days, and then CD4+ T cells were isolated. Each participant was given two doses of one vaccine (BNT162b2 or mRNA-1273). None of these healthy vaccinees had been infected with SARS-CoV-2 before vaccination. The V and J ends lost 2 bases and 5 bases, in that order; junction bases with no gene match: 4. Germline CDR1 LGHDT, CDR2 YNNKEL (reference sequence). This CDR3 region has 15 residues. Data came from immunoSEQ multiplex PCR; TCRdb stores just in-frame clones and leaves some out. Here the sample spans about 59,000 clones, about 73% being singletons.

The sequences come from CD4+ T cells from PBMCs cultured with HCoV-OC43 spike peptides, collected after COVID-19 vaccination. Sample subset: HCoV-OC43 spike overlapping peptide pool stimulation. V is TRBV3-1 (or the pseudogene TRBV3-2) and J is TRBJ2-5; 11 bases are shared with TRBD2. This TCR was sampled from a human donor who received a COVID-19 vaccine. In DNA form, the CDR3 reads TGTGCCAGCAGCCAACTAGCGGGGGGATGGGAGACCCAGTACTTC. Amino acids: CASSQLAGGWETQYF.